The 30 T cell receptor beta chains presented below share a single source sample, sequenced in a study of cytomegalovirus exposure and HLA in healthy donors. Vbeta (60) and Jbeta (13) primers were used in the PCR. Assay used: immunoSEQ multiplex PCR; TCRdb lists only in-frame clones, some missing. The sample has more than 80,000 clones, nearly 70% seen once. Sample: PBMCs. Receptors originate from a man aged 45-65 years in good health and CMV-seronegative.

The V gene is TRBV7-6, the J gene TRBJ2-7, with D unclear. The CDR3 is made up of 14 amino acids. Trimming cost V 1 base and J 1 base, with 8 bases left between them. Germline V CDR1 and CDR2: SGHVS, FNYEAQ. The CDR3 coding sequence is TGTGCCAGCAGCTTAGATCCAATGTCCTACGAGCAGTACTTC. Encoded protein: CASSLDPMSYEQYF.

This chain links TRBV5-4 with TRBJ2-3, with a weak D call TRBD2 (6 bases). Germline CDR1 reads SGHNT; CDR2 reads YYREEE (reference sequence). Trimming removed 3 bases from V and 6 bases from J, with 11 bases in between. This CDR3 region has 13 residues. The CDR3 is CASSSGVADTQYF. Here the CDR3 DNA reads TGTGCCAGCAGCTCGGGGGTAGCGGATACGCAGTATTTT. Combining the CDR3 with reference TRBV5-4 and TRBJ2-3 gives the whole variable domain ETGVTQSPTHLIKTRGQQVTLRCSSQSGHNTVSWYQQALGQGPQFIFQYYREEENGRGNFPPRFSGLQFPNYSSELNVNALELDDSALYLCASSSGVADTQYFGPGTRLTVL.

The gene calls are TRBV29-1 and TRBJ1-1; 7 nucleotides line up with TRBD1. CDR3 length: 18 amino acids. V dropped 6 bases and J dropped 2; count of bases not matched to a gene: 21. Germline-derived CDR1 and CDR2 are SQVTM and ANQGSEA. CDR3 sequence (DNA): TGCAGCGTGAAAGGGTGGGTTGGGGCAGGGGGGATTAACACTGAAGCTTTCTTT. Encoded protein: CSVKGWVGAGGINTEAFF.

This clone has a handful of counts. The chain uses TRBV5-1 and TRBJ1-3; 7 nucleotides agree with TRBD1. V trimming: 1 base; J trimming: 1 base; junction bases outside the gene matches: 5. This CDR3 has 16 amino acids. From germline, CDR1 is SGHRS and CDR2 YFSETQ. CDR3 nucleotide sequence: TGCGCCAGCAGCTTGCCGACAGGGATTTCTGGAAACACCATATATTTT. This encodes CASSLPTGISGNTIYF.

This clone was found a few times. The chain combines TRBV5-1 with TRBJ2-3; TRBD2 matches at 7 bases. The CDR3 totals 17 residues. V gave up 2 bases and J gave up 7 bases; unmatched junction bases: 16. The germline CDR1 and CDR2 sequences are SGHRS and YFSETQ. The DNA for the CDR3 is TGCGCCAGCAGCTTTAAAACCGGGACTAAAGCATTCCATACGCAGTATTTT. Translation: CASSFKTGTKAFHTQYF.

The chain couples TRBV6-6 to TRBJ1-1; D is unresolved. The CDR3 is 13 amino acids. V gave up 0 bases and J gave up 10 bases, with 12 bases separating them. Per the germline V gene, CDR1 is MNHNY and CDR2 is SVGAGI (reference sequence). The chain's CDR3 is CASSYSAQTVAFF. The DNA of the CDR3 is TGTGCCAGCAGTTACTCTGCACAGACCGTAGCTTTCTTT.

This chain connects TRBV2 to TRBJ1-4, with D unclear. Germline CDR1 and CDR2: SNHLY and FYNNEI. The V end was cut by 3 bases, the J end by 12 bases, with 8 bases between. The CDR3 has 11 residues. This CDR3 is CASSDRRELFF. DNA for the CDR3: TGTGCCAGCAGTGACAGGCGCGAACTGTTTTTT. Filled out from reference TRBV2 and TRBJ1-4, the complete variable domain reads EPEVTQTPSHQVTQMGQEVILRCVPISNHLYFYWYRQILGQKVEFLVSFYNNEISEKSEIFDDQFSVERPDGSNFTLKIRSTKLEDSAMYFCASSDRRELFFGSGTQLSVL.

This sequence joins TRBV7-8 and TRBJ2-5; TRBD2 matches at 11 bases. Germline V gene sequence: CDR1 SGHVS, CDR2 FQNEAQ. The J segment lost 4 bases and the V segment lost 3 bases, leaving 13 bases of the junction unmatched. The CDR3 runs 18 residues. As DNA, the CDR3 is TGTGCCAGCAGCTTGTTAGCGGGAGGGAGGGGTTTTCGAGAGACCCAGTACTTC. Encoded protein: CASSLLAGGRGFRETQYF.

The chain links TRBV18 to TRBJ2-3, with D hard to call. Trimming removed 0 bases at V and 3 bases at J, with 4 bases between. Germline assignment: CDR1 KGHSH and CDR2 LQKENI. The CDR3 length is 13 residues. The CDR3 reads CASSPPGTDTQYF. The CDR3, as DNA: TGTGCCAGCTCACCACCCGGGACAGATACGCAGTATTTT.

The chain couples TRBV18 to TRBJ2-1, with D perhaps TRBD2 (6 bases). Germline CDR1 and CDR2: KGHSH and LQKENI. The CDR3 runs 15 residues. The V end was cut by 6 bases, the J end by 3 bases, with 15 bases between. The CDR3 region is CASSQGGRDYNEQFF. The CDR3 DNA is TGTGCCAGCTCCCAGGGAGGCCGAGACTACAATGAGCAGTTCTTC.

This chain joins TRBV5-1 and TRBJ2-3, with 11 bases that match TRBD2. This CDR3 has 15 amino acids. Germline V CDR1 and CDR2: SGHRS, YFSETQ. V shed 0 bases and J 5 bases; nucleotides not matched to a gene: 2. CDR3 DNA sequence: TGCGCCAGCAGCTTGGAGCTAGCGGGGGGAGATACGCAGTATTTT. Its protein is CASSLELAGGDTQYF.

This clone was recorded once. Other DNA variants within this sample encode the same CDR3. The DNA of the CDR3 is TGTGCCAGCAGCGTAGGGACTAGCGGGAGCACAGATACGCAGTATTTT. Its protein is CASSVGTSGSTDTQYF. The rearrangement links TRBV9 to TRBJ2-3; 11 bases fit TRBD2. Germline V gives CDR1 SGDLS, CDR2 YYNGEE. The trim removed 0 bases at V and 0 bases at J, leaving 0 bases unmatched. The CDR3 has 16 amino acids.

CDR3 loop: CASSLRGGTGEQYF. The CDR3 DNA follows: TGTGCCAGCAGCCTCCGCGGGGGGACAGGGGAGCAGTACTTC. The genes are TRBV7-2 and TRBJ2-7, with D possibly TRBD1 on 9 matching bases. Trimming left V 5 bases short and J 7 bases short, with 18 bases between. The V gene's germline CDR1 is SGHTA and CDR2 FQGNSA. The CDR3 spans 14 residues.

This clone turned up a few times. V is TRBV7-9 and J is TRBJ1-1; D is undetermined. From germline, CDR1 is SEHNR and CDR2 FQNEAQ (reference sequence). V was cut by 1 base and J by 1 base, with 16 bases left in between. The CDR3 is 17 residues long. CDR3 amino acids: CASSLVAGFRTNTEAFF. The CDR3 coding sequence is TGTGCCAGCAGCTTAGTGGCGGGATTCAGAACGAACACTGAAGCTTTCTTT.

The chain couples TRBV7-8 to TRBJ1-1; D is unclear. CDR1 SGHVS and CDR2 FQNEAQ come from the germline V gene. V lost 2 bases to trimming and J lost 3 bases, with 10 bases between them. The CDR3 totals 14 residues. CDR3 sequence: CASSLNNRDTEAFF. CDR3 DNA: TGTGCCAGCAGCTTAAATAACAGAGACACTGAAGCTTTCTTT.

The rearrangement links TRBV4-2 to TRBJ2-3, with a possible D match to TRBD2 (5 bases). V was cut by 0 bases and J by 7 bases, with 14 bases left in between. The germline CDR1 and CDR2 sequences are LGHNA and YNFKEQ. The CDR3 runs to 15 residues. In DNA form, the CDR3 reads TGTGCCAGCAGCCAAGATAGTAGGGAGTCTAATACGCAGTATTTT. Translating gives CASSQDSRESNTQYF.

This clone was picked up a small number of times. This sequence joins TRBV6-4 and TRBJ1-6, with a tentative D call TRBD1 (5 bases). The V and J ends lost 2 bases and 10 bases respectively, with 21 bases between them. The CDR3 loop spans 17 amino acids. Per germline, CDR1 MRHNA and CDR2 SNTAGT. The CDR3 loop reads CASSDGGSTFPSSPLHF. The DNA for the CDR3 is TGTGCCAGCAGTGACGGGGGGTCCACGTTCCCTTCCTCACCCCTCCACTTT.

The chain joins TRBV11-3 to TRBJ2-1; 14 bases fit TRBD2. CDR1 is SGHNT, CDR2 YENEEA, per germline. V dropped 4 bases and J dropped 8; count of bases not matched to a gene: 4. The CDR3 has 15 residues. CDR3 region: CASSSGLAGVYEQFF. CDR3 nucleotides: TGTGCCAGCAGCTCGGGACTAGCGGGAGTTTATGAGCAGTTCTTC.

The chain recombines TRBV28 with TRBJ1-1; tentative D call: TRBD1 (5 bases). The CDR3 consists of 16 residues. From germline, CDR1 is MDHEN and CDR2 SYDVKM. The V end lost 3 bases, the J end lost 4 bases, and 18 bases lay between the germline ends. CDR3 in DNA: TGTGCCAGCAGTTTGGTCGGGGGAGGTGCGGGCACTGAAGCTTTCTTT. Translating it yields CASSLVGGGAGTEAFF. Using reference TRBV28 and TRBJ1-1 for the parts outside the CDR3, the full variable domain is DVKVTQSSRYLVKRTGEKVFLECVQDMDHENMFWYRQDPGLGLRLIYFSYDVKMKEKGDIPEGYSVSREKKERFSLILESASTNQTSMYLCASSLVGGGAGTEAFFGQGTRLTVV.

In its sample, this clone ranks as medium-sized. The chain carries TRBV7-3 and TRBJ2-3, with D unresolved. The V gene lost 3 bases and the J gene lost 6 bases, with 19 bases spanning the gap. This CDR3 contains 16 residues. Germline V gives CDR1 SGHTA, CDR2 FQGTGA. The CDR3 coding sequence is TGTGCCAGCAGCTTCGACAAGTTTCCCCGGTGGGATACGCAGTATTTT. This sequence encodes CASSFDKFPRWDTQYF.

Written as DNA, the CDR3 is TGTGCCAGCAGTAGCCTAGCGGGAGCCCTCCCAGATACGCAGTATTTT. Translated: CASSSLAGALPDTQYF. The J gene is TRBJ2-3, the V gene TRBV27, with 10 bases lining up with TRBD2. CDR1 and CDR2 from the germline V gene are MNHEY and SMNVEV (reference sequence). V lost 5 bases, J lost 4 bases, and 9 bases stayed unmatched. The length of the CDR3 is 16 residues.

The rearrangement joins TRBV5-1 to TRBJ2-5, with D possibly TRBD2 on 7 matching bases. The CDR3 contains 15 residues. The V end was cut by 0 bases, the J end by 5 bases, with 14 bases between. Per germline, CDR1 SGHRS and CDR2 YFSETQ. The CDR3 here is CASSLARGARETQYF. CDR3 DNA: TGCGCCAGCAGCTTGGCTCGGGGGGCGAGGGAGACCCAGTACTTC. Complete variable domain (other parts from reference TRBV5-1 and TRBJ2-5): KAGVTQTPRYLIKTRGQQVTLSCSPISGHRSVSWYQQTPGQGLQFLFEYFSETQRNKGNFPGRFSGRQFSNSRSEMNVSTLELGDSALYLCASSLARGARETQYFGPGTRLLVL.

This chain connects TRBV4-1 to TRBJ2-3, with D maybe TRBD2 (6 bases). V lost 0 bases and J lost 6, with 10 bases in between. Germline V gene data show CDR1 as MGHRA and CDR2 as YSYEKL. CDR3 size: 14 residues. The CDR3 spells CASSQDEGRDTQYF. DNA for the CDR3: TGCGCCAGCAGCCAAGACGAGGGGAGGGATACGCAGTATTTT.

V usage is TRBV4-3 and J usage is TRBJ2-1, with 9 bases identical to TRBD2. The CDR3 runs to 17 residues. CDR1 LGHNA and CDR2 YSLEER come from the germline V gene. J gave up 1 base and V 3 bases, and 7 bases lay outside the gene matches. The CDR3: CASSQLAGEISYNEQFF. The CDR3 DNA reads TGCGCCAGCAGCCAGTTAGCGGGAGAGATATCCTACAATGAGCAGTTCTTC.

The rearrangement joins TRBV7-9 to TRBJ2-3; unclear D gene. In germline, CDR1 is SEHNR, CDR2 FQNEAQ (reference sequence). Trimming removed 4 bases from V and 6 bases from J, with 11 bases in between. There are 13 residues in the CDR3. DNA of the CDR3: TGTGCCAGCAGCTCCAATTCAGGCGATACGCAGTATTTT. It is translated as CASSSNSGDTQYF.

The chain carries TRBV27 and TRBJ1-2; possibly TRBD1 for D (5 bases). Germline V gives CDR1 MNHEY, CDR2 SMNVEV (reference sequence). The CDR3 totals 15 residues. V dropped 3 bases and J dropped 4 bases, with 15 bases sitting between them. CDR3 residues: CASSLSGMNSYGYTF. For the CDR3, the DNA is TGTGCCAGCAGTTTGTCAGGGATGAACAGCTATGGCTACACCTTC.

This chain links TRBV29-1 with TRBJ1-3; a weak D match, TRBD1 (6 bases). From germline, CDR1 is SQVTM and CDR2 ANQGSEA. The CDR3 runs to 14 residues. This chain's CDR3 is CGVTDSFSGNTIYF. The CDR3 nucleotides are TGCGGAGTGACGGACAGCTTCTCTGGAAACACCATATATTTT.

The chain couples TRBV28 to TRBJ2-7; possibly TRBD1 for D (6 bases). The CDR3 totals 14 residues. Germline assignment: CDR1 MDHEN and CDR2 SYDVKM. Trimming left V 4 bases short and J 2 bases short, with 12 bases between. Here the CDR3 reads CASSSPTGTYEQYV. DNA for the CDR3: TGTGCCAGCAGTTCCCCGACAGGCACCTACGAGCAGTACGTC.

The V and J genes are TRBV7-9 and TRBJ2-7; 7 bases are a match to TRBD1. V lost 1 base, J lost 3 bases, and 3 bases stayed unmatched. This CDR3 is built from 14 residues. The germline gives CDR1 SEHNR, CDR2 FQNEAQ (reference sequence). In DNA form, the CDR3 reads TGTGCCAGCAGCTTAGGACAGGGATTCTACGAGCAGTACTTC. Protein sequence: CASSLGQGFYEQYF.

This clone was found a few times. The rearrangement joins TRBV5-1 to TRBJ2-7, with 7 nucleotides matching TRBD1. Trimming took 0 bases from V and 1 from J; bases not matched to a gene: 10. This CDR3 is built from 17 residues. Germline CDR1 and CDR2: SGHRS and YFSETQ. The CDR3 protein is CASSLGVEDRLSYEQYF. The CDR3 nucleotides read TGCGCCAGCAGCTTGGGGGTCGAGGACAGGTTGTCCTACGAGCAGTACTTC.